Shown below are 16 T cell receptor beta chains from a single sample sequenced in a study of shared clonotypes between healthy human individuals. Data came from immunoSEQ multiplex PCR; TCRdb stores just in-frame clones and leaves some out. The sample records around 1.4 million clones, about 98.5% being singletons. The sample taken for sequencing was naive CD4+ T cells sorted from blood. As for subset: CD45RA+ positively selected. Receptors were obtained from a man aged 25-40 years in good health.

V usage is TRBV5-1 and J usage is TRBJ2-3, with D perhaps matching TRBD1 (7 bases). Trimming shortened V by 9 bases and J by 4 bases, and 21 bases separated the two germline ends. Germline values: CDR1 SGHRS, CDR2 YFSETQ. CDR3 size: 15 residues. DNA of the CDR3: TGCGCCACCGCCAGGGGGGCAGGGCCCGCAGATACGCAGTATTTT. Its protein is CATARGAGPADTQYF.

The CDR3 DNA sequence: TGTGCCAGCAGGGTTGAGGGGGCTCGCACCGGGGAGCTGTTTTTT. It translates to CASRVEGARTGELFF. This chain joins TRBV2 and TRBJ2-2, with 7 bases that match TRBD1. There are 15 residues in the CDR3. V lost 6 bases and J lost 4; bases outside the gene matches: 8. Germline V gene data show CDR1 as SNHLY and CDR2 as FYNNEI.

The CDR3 DNA reads as TGCGCCAGCAGCGTGACAGGGGGCCTCCACGAGCAGTACTTC. Protein product: CASSVTGGLHEQYF. The chain combines TRBV5-1 with TRBJ2-7; 10 bases agree with TRBD1. V was pared by 4 bases and J by 5 bases, with 6 bases of the junction left unmatched. The CDR3 covers 14 residues. Germline CDR1 SGHRS, CDR2 YFSETQ.

In its sample, this clone was seen once. The J gene is TRBJ2-3, the V gene TRBV15; 11 nucleotides agree with TRBD2. This CDR3 comprises 18 residues. Germline V gene lookup returns CDR1 LNHNV and CDR2 YYDKDF (reference sequence). V gave up 0 bases and J gave up 4 bases; unmatched junction bases: 9. CDR3 region: CATSRDSGSSGRSDTQYF. CDR3 DNA: TGTGCCACCAGCAGAGATAGCGGGTCTAGCGGGAGGTCAGATACGCAGTATTTT.

The chain carries TRBV5-1 and TRBJ2-5, with 11 bases aligning to TRBD1. The CDR3 consists of 15 residues. J gave up 9 bases and V 4 bases, and 11 bases lay outside the gene matches. Germline V gene sequence: CDR1 SGHRS, CDR2 YFSETQ. The CDR3 coding sequence is TGCGCCAGCAGCCCCGAACCTCAGGGACAGGGGGCCCAGTACTTC. It is translated as CASSPEPQGQGAQYF.

V gene TRBV5-1 combines with J gene TRBJ1-3; weak D call: TRBD1 (6 bases). This CDR3 contains 13 residues. Looked up from germline, CDR1 is SGHRS and CDR2 is YFSETQ. V gave up 3 bases and J gave up 5 bases, with 9 bases separating them. The DNA of the CDR3 is TGCGCCAGCAGCTGGGGGGACAGAAACACCATATATTTT. It translates to CASSWGDRNTIYF.

This clone was counted a single time. The chain combines TRBV6-5 with TRBJ2-7; maybe TRBD1 (6 bases). The CDR3 spans 14 residues. Germline V gene lookup returns CDR1 MNHEY and CDR2 SVGAGI. Trimming left V 6 bases short and J 4 bases short, with 16 bases between. CDR3 sequence: CASRRHRAGYEQYF. Here the CDR3 DNA reads TGTGCCAGCAGGCGACACAGGGCCGGGTACGAGCAGTACTTC.

This chain uses TRBV4-1 with TRBJ1-2; D may be TRBD1 (6 bases). The CDR3 has 15 residues. The V and J ends lost 3 bases and 7 bases respectively, with 18 bases between them. CDR1 is MGHRA and CDR2 is YSYEKL in the germline V gene. The CDR3 nucleotides read TGCGCCAGCAGCCAGCCACAGGGATCCCCTCTTGGCTACACCTTC. It is translated as CASSQPQGSPLGYTF.

In DNA, the CDR3 is TGTGCCAGCAGGTCCGACAGTAATCAGCCCCAGCATTTT. It encodes CASRSDSNQPQHF. The chain carries TRBV6-5 and TRBJ1-5, with a possible D match to TRBD1 (5 bases). V was pared by 6 bases and J by 4 bases, with 10 bases between. Germline V gene sequence: CDR1 MNHEY, CDR2 SVGAGI. The CDR3 is 13 amino acids.

V is TRBV9 and J is TRBJ2-2; possible D gene TRBD2, 6 bases. Trimming removed 2 bases at V and 1 base at J, with 12 bases between. The CDR3 length is 16 residues. The germline V gene encodes CDR1 SGDLS and CDR2 YYNGEE. DNA of the CDR3: TGTGCCAGCAGCGTTGGAGGGACTCAGAACACCGGGGAGCTGTTTTTT. This sequence encodes CASSVGGTQNTGELFF. Supplemented by reference TRBV9 and TRBJ2-2, the full variable domain reads DSGVTQTPKHLITATGQRVTLRCSPRSGDLSVYWYQQSLDQGLQFLIQYYNGEERAKGNILERFSAQQFPDLHSELNLSSLELGDSALYFCASSVGGTQNTGELFFGEGSRLTVL.

The chain recombines TRBV7-8 with TRBJ1-1; D is perhaps TRBD1 (6 bases). CDR1 SGHVS and CDR2 FQNEAQ come from the germline V gene. Trimming took off 5 bases at V and 4 bases at J, with 14 bases between the two ends. This CDR3 is 14 amino acids long. CDR3 coding DNA: TGTGCCAGCAGCATAGACAGGCTGAGCACTGAAGCTTTCTTT. Amino acids: CASSIDRLSTEAFF.

V gene TRBV7-9 combines with J gene TRBJ2-1; 13 nucleotides match TRBD2. Per the germline V gene, CDR1 is SEHNR and CDR2 is FQNEAQ (reference sequence). The CDR3 covers 15 residues. The V gene end was trimmed by 5 bases and the J gene end by 6 bases; junction bases not matched to a gene: 4. As DNA, the CDR3 is TGTGCCAGCAGCGCACTAGCGGGAGGGCCCAATGAGCAGTTCTTC. Translating gives CASSALAGGPNEQFF.

The chain has TRBV5-1 and TRBJ2-3; D unresolved. The ends were cut back, 1 base at V and 2 bases at J, with 14 bases in the middle. This CDR3 region has 16 residues. Germline loops: CDR1 SGHRS, CDR2 YFSETQ. DNA of the CDR3: TGCGCCAGCAGCTTGCCTCGCATGGGTGACACAGATACGCAGTATTTT. Encoded protein: CASSLPRMGDTDTQYF.

This clone was counted a single time. This rearrangement joins TRBV14 to TRBJ2-5; possibly TRBD2 for D (6 bases). The CDR3 is made up of 14 amino acids. The ends were cut back, 1 base at V and 3 bases at J, with 9 bases in the middle. CDR1 is SGHDN and CDR2 is FVKESK in the germline V gene. CDR3 residues: CASSQGGGKETQYF. The CDR3 DNA sequence: TGTGCCAGCAGCCAAGGCGGAGGGAAAGAGACCCAGTACTTC.

CDR3 sequence (DNA): TGTGCCAGCAGCTTGGCCAGAGGGGTATACAATGAGCAGTTCTTC. Translated: CASSLARGVYNEQFF. This rearrangement joins TRBV7-9 to TRBJ2-1, with D possibly being TRBD1 or TRBD2 (5 bases each). V lost 3 bases, J lost 4 bases, and 13 bases lay in between. Germline CDR1 and CDR2: SEHNR and FQNEAQ (reference sequence). CDR3 length equals 15 residues.

The DNA for the CDR3 is TGCGCCAGCAGCCTAGGACAGCCGGGACTAGCGGGCTACGAGCAGTACTTC. This sequence encodes CASSLGQPGLAGYEQYF. The J gene is TRBJ2-7, the V gene TRBV5-1; TRBD2 agrees at 12 bases. CDR1 and CDR2 from the germline V gene are SGHRS and YFSETQ. CDR3 size: 17 residues. The V gene end was trimmed by 4 bases and the J gene end by 3 bases; junction bases not matched to a gene: 11. Based on the CDR3 plus reference TRBV5-1 and TRBJ2-7, the full variable domain is KAGVTQTPRYLIKTRGQQVTLSCSPISGHRSVSWYQQTPGQGLQFLFEYFSETQRNKGNFPGRFSGRQFSNSRSEMNVSTLELGDSALYLCASSLGQPGLAGYEQYFGPGTRLTVT.